These 22 T cell receptor beta chains were sequenced from one sample in a study of CD8+ T cells in alopecia areata. Following RNA extraction, reverse transcription yielded cDNA that acted as the sequencing template. The repertoire was sequenced with immunoSEQ multiplex PCR; TCRdb's copy has only in-frame clones and lacks some. The sample comprises some 130,000 clones, 53% of which are singletons, and just over 0.45% rests with the top ten. Treatment described: oral pan-JAK inhibitor, 5-10 mg twice daily. The starting material was CD4+ T cells sorted from blood, obtained at week 4, from a patient treated with tofacitinib. The origin of the receptors is a human donor with alopecia areata.

This clone has just a few counts. The J gene is TRBJ2-5, the V gene TRBV7-6; 12 bases align to TRBD1. The CDR3 runs 15 residues. Germline trimming cut 5 bases from V and 4 bases from J; bases unmatched to any gene: 5. CDR1 and CDR2 from the germline V gene are SGHVS and FNYEAQ. The CDR3 coding sequence is TGTGCCAGCAGCACGCCGGGACAGGGGGCAGAGACCCAGTACTTC. This gives the protein CASSTPGQGAETQYF.

The rearrangement uses TRBV6-5 and TRBJ1-4; no reliable D call. The CDR3 loop spans 15 amino acids. Germline V gene data show CDR1 as MNHEY and CDR2 as SVGAGI. Trimming cost V 0 bases and J 8 bases, with 13 bases left between them. The CDR3 region is CASSYSKGPGEKLFF. In nucleotides, the CDR3 is TGTGCCAGCAGTTACTCGAAAGGGCCGGGGGAAAAACTGTTTTTT.

The chain combines TRBV5-1 with TRBJ1-1; D perhaps matches TRBD1 (5 bases). The CDR3 is 13 residues long. Looked up from germline, CDR1 is SGHRS and CDR2 is YFSETQ. V lost 4 bases and J 11 bases, leaving 18 bases between the germline ends. In DNA, the CDR3 is TGCGCCAGCAGCCTGGGGCAAACTGACTTGGCTTTCTTT. Its translation: CASSLGQTDLAFF.

This clone was seen a few times. The chain carries TRBV10-3 and TRBJ2-2; tentative D call: TRBD1 (6 bases). CDR3 size: 15 residues. Germline V gives CDR1 ENHRY, CDR2 SYGVKD. Between the trimmed V and J ends, which lost 10 bases and 3 bases, there was a span of 18 bases. The CDR3 DNA reads as TGTGCCAGCAGACACGGGACACGCGACACCGGGGAGCTGTTTTTT. This sequence encodes CASRHGTRDTGELFF.

V and J are TRBV30 and TRBJ2-1; unclear D gene. The germline V and J ends were trimmed by 0 bases and 6 bases, with 6 bases remaining between them. CDR1 GTSNPN and CDR2 SVGIG come from the germline V gene (reference sequence). The CDR3 is 12 amino acids. In DNA, the CDR3 is TGTGCCTGGAGTGTACACCGCAATGAGCAGTTCTTC. Its translation is CAWSVHRNEQFF.

The CDR3 coding sequence is TGCGCCAGCAGACCGGGACAGGGGGCTGTAGGTTACAATGAGCAGTTCTTC. Translation: CASRPGQGAVGYNEQFF. The chain uses TRBV5-1 and TRBJ2-1; 12 bases line up with TRBD1. Germline V gene lookup returns CDR1 SGHRS and CDR2 YFSETQ. The V gene end was trimmed by 5 bases and the J gene end by 4 bases; junction bases not matched to a gene: 10. CDR3 length: 17 amino acids.

The V and J genes are TRBV5-6 and TRBJ2-3, with 7 bases that match TRBD2. The J segment lost 1 base and the V segment lost 2 bases, leaving 4 bases of the junction unmatched. This CDR3 region has 15 residues. Looked up from germline, CDR1 is SGHDT and CDR2 is YYEEEE. In nucleotides, the CDR3 is TGTGCCAGCAGCTTTTGGCGGGAGCGCACAGATACGCAGTATTTT. It translates to CASSFWRERTDTQYF.

The sample holds a few counts of this clone. The chain recombines TRBV5-1 with TRBJ1-2, with D uncertain. Germline V lookup: CDR1 SGHRS, CDR2 YFSETQ. Trimming removed 0 bases at V and 4 bases at J, with 10 bases between. The CDR3 contains 14 residues. The CDR3 DNA reads TGCGCCAGCAGCTTGGACCGGACGGGCTATGGCTACACCTTC. Translated: CASSLDRTGYGYTF. The whole variable domain, remainder taken from reference TRBV5-1 and TRBJ1-2, is KAGVTQTPRYLIKTRGQQVTLSCSPISGHRSVSWYQQTPGQGLQFLFEYFSETQRNKGNFPGRFSGRQFSNSRSEMNVSTLELGDSALYLCASSLDRTGYGYTFGSGTRLTVV.

This clone was detected a few times. The J gene is TRBJ2-5, the V gene TRBV29-1; the D is unclear. The germline CDR1 and CDR2 sequences are SQVTM and ANQGSEA. V dropped 8 bases and J dropped 5 bases, with 12 bases sitting between them. The CDR3 extends over 11 amino acids. The CDR3 coding sequence is TGCAGCTCTCGGAAATCGGAGACCCAGTACTTC. It codes for CSSRKSETQYF.

The rearrangement links TRBV4-1 to TRBJ2-7; 7 bases map to TRBD2. CDR3 size: 15 residues. CDR1 MGHRA and CDR2 YSYEKL come from the germline V gene. The J segment lost 1 base and the V segment lost 1 base, leaving 4 bases of the junction unmatched. CDR3 residues: CASSQGGTTSYEQYF. In DNA, the CDR3 is TGCGCCAGCAGCCAAGGGGGGACTACATCCTACGAGCAGTACTTC.

The chain is built from TRBV9 and TRBJ2-6; 9 bases align to TRBD1. V trimming: 3 bases; J trimming: 3 bases; junction bases outside the gene matches: 4. The germline V gene has CDR1 SGDLS and CDR2 YYNGEE. There are 16 residues in the CDR3. CDR3 in amino acids: CASSGGQGVGANVLTF. Written as DNA, the CDR3 is TGTGCCAGCAGCGGGGGACAGGGCGTTGGGGCCAACGTCCTGACTTTC.

V is TRBV30 and J is TRBJ2-3, with TRBD1 as a possible D gene (5 bases). The ends were cut back, 5 bases at V and 3 bases at J, with 12 bases in the middle. Germline V gene sequence: CDR1 GTSNPN, CDR2 SVGIG (reference sequence). This CDR3 region has 13 residues. CDR3 bases: TGTGCCTGGCAAGGGGTTGGGACAGATACGCAGTATTTT. Protein sequence: CAWQGVGTDTQYF. Full variable domain (remainder filled in from reference TRBV30 and TRBJ2-3): SQTIHQWPATLVQPVGSPLSLECTVEGTSNPNLYWYRQAAGRGLQLLFYSVGIGQISSEVPQNLSASRPQDRQFILSSKKLLLSDSGFYLCAWQGVGTDTQYFGPGTRLTVL.

The gene calls are TRBV6-6 and TRBJ2-7; D gene unclear. The V end was cut by 0 bases, the J end by 5 bases, with 11 bases between. This CDR3 is 14 amino acids long. Germline V gene lookup returns CDR1 MNHNY and CDR2 SVGAGI (reference sequence). CDR3: CASSYSRSDHEQYF. In nucleotides, the CDR3 is TGTGCCAGCAGTTACTCCCGTTCGGACCACGAGCAGTACTTC.

This clone was seen a few times. V and J are TRBV20-1 and TRBJ2-1, with D tentatively TRBD1 (5 bases). The CDR3 runs to 10 residues. V shed 6 bases and J shed 5 bases, with 5 bases lying between them. CDR1 is DFQATT and CDR2 is SNEGSKA in the germline V gene (reference sequence). The CDR3 region is CSAGHNEQFF. The CDR3 DNA reads TGCAGTGCGGGGCACAATGAGCAGTTCTTC.

This sequence joins TRBV5-4 and TRBJ2-3, with D unclear. This CDR3 is 14 amino acids long. The germline V gene encodes CDR1 SGHNT and CDR2 YYREEE (reference sequence). The germline V and J ends were trimmed by 2 bases and 3 bases, with 10 bases remaining between them. The CDR3 DNA sequence: TGTGCCAGCAGCTTTGGTTCAATGACAGATACGCAGTATTTT. Translation: CASSFGSMTDTQYF.

CDR3 region: CASSLLLGPYEQYF. In nucleotides, the CDR3 is TGTGCCAGCAGCCTCCTTCTCGGCCCCTACGAGCAGTACTTC. This chain joins TRBV7-2 and TRBJ2-7, with D unresolved. CDR3 length equals 14 residues. From germline, CDR1 is SGHTA and CDR2 FQGNSA. Trimming left V 5 bases short and J 2 bases short, with 13 bases between.

This clone has just a few counts. The gene calls are TRBV5-1 and TRBJ1-1; possibly TRBD1 for D (5 bases). This CDR3 contains 13 residues. V was shortened by 0 bases and J by 3 bases, with 6 bases between the two germline ends. The V gene's germline CDR1 is SGHRS and CDR2 YFSETQ. The CDR3 protein is CASSLEQDTEAFF. Written as DNA, the CDR3 is TGCGCCAGCAGCTTGGAACAGGACACTGAAGCTTTCTTT.

This clone appeared a few times. The CDR3 coding sequence is TGCGCCAGCAGCCAAGTTAATATGGGACTAGCGGAATCGGAGCAGTTCTTC. Protein sequence: CASSQVNMGLAESEQFF. The chain carries TRBV4-1 and TRBJ2-1, with 11 bases aligning to TRBD2. Losses at the gene ends were 1 base for V and 10 bases for J; bases not matched to a gene: 12. Germline values: CDR1 MGHRA, CDR2 YSYEKL. The CDR3 is made up of 17 amino acids.

J is TRBJ2-7 and V is TRBV6-6, with 11 bases identical to TRBD1. V was pared by 0 bases and J by 6 bases, with 7 bases of the junction left unmatched. The germline V gene encodes CDR1 MNHNY and CDR2 SVGAGI (reference sequence). The CDR3 totals 16 residues. The chain's CDR3 is CASSYSNRGTGGEQYF. The CDR3 nucleotides are TGTGCCAGCAGTTACTCCAACCGCGGGACAGGGGGCGAGCAGTACTTC.

This clone came up once. The chain combines TRBV11-2 with TRBJ2-1; TRBD1 matches 10 bases. The CDR3 runs to 16 residues. Germline V gene sequence: CDR1 SGHAT, CDR2 FQNNGV. V lost 5 bases and J lost 4; bases outside the gene matches: 8. The DNA for the CDR3 is TGTGCCAGCAGCCCCCGGGGGGACAGGGGATACAATGAGCAGTTCTTC. Its protein product is CASSPRGDRGYNEQFF.

This clone was seen more than once but under ten times. The genes are TRBV29-1 and TRBJ2-5; D could derive from TRBD1 or TRBD2 (5 bases each). CDR3 length: 13 residues. CDR1 is SQVTM, CDR2 ANQGSEA, per germline. Trimming took 1 base from V and 7 from J, leaving 13 bases between them. The CDR3 nucleotides are TGCAGCGTTGAAGTACAGTTTGGGGGGACCCAGTACTTC. It is translated as CSVEVQFGGTQYF.

The chain recombines TRBV7-2 with TRBJ2-3; D gene unclear. The CDR3 contains 15 residues. Trimming took off 0 bases at V and 3 bases at J, with 10 bases between the two ends. The V gene's germline CDR1 is SGHTA and CDR2 FQGNSA. In DNA form, the CDR3 reads TGTGCCAGCAGCTTAGCGGCGGTAGTGACAGATACGCAGTATTTT. Translation: CASSLAAVVTDTQYF. The variable domain in full, with the rest retrieved from reference TRBV7-2 and TRBJ2-3, is GAGVSQSPSNKVTEKGKDVELRCDPISGHTALYWYRQSLGQGLEFLIYFQGNSAPDKSGLPSDRFSAERTGGSVSTLTIQRTQQEDSAVYLCASSLAAVVTDTQYFGPGTRLTVL.